This TCR beta chain emerged from a study of T cell responses to AZD1222 COVID-19 vaccine. Generated by immunoSEQ multiplex PCR, the TCRdb table keeps only in-frame clones and is missing some. The table lists about 100,000 clones, approximately 89% of them singletons. The CDR3 runs to 18 residues. Germline V gene data show CDR1 as MNHEY and CDR2 as SMNVEV (reference sequence). Trimming cost V 5 bases and J 6 bases, with 29 bases left between them. This rearrangement joins TRBV27 to TRBJ2-7; D is ambiguous. Sequenced material: peripheral blood, taken on day 0 of AZD1222 vaccination. This clonotype was obtained from an adult in good health. The CDR3 DNA sequence: TGTGCCAGCAGTCGACCAAATCCCGGGCCCCCCTTATTTGTCGAGCAGTACTTC. Translated, it gives CASSRPNPGPPLFVEQYF.